The 8 T cell receptor beta chains below come from one sample, sequenced in a study of PD-1 blockade in classical Hodgkin lymphoma. The patients all showed relapse after autologous stem cell transplantation, while their brentuximab vedotin exposure varied. Sequenced by immunoSEQ multiplex PCR; TCRdb stores in-frame clones only, minus some. The table lists some 38,000 clones, just over 75% of them singletons. The specimen comprised peripheral blood mononuclear cells (PBMCs), sampled before the second cycle of nivolumab. The receptors stem from a human donor with classical Hodgkin lymphoma.

The chain is built from TRBV28 and TRBJ1-5; 7 bases are shared with TRBD1. The CDR3 runs 15 residues. Germline-derived CDR1 and CDR2 are MDHEN and SYDVKM. After removal of 6 bases from V and 1 base from J, the junction contained 6 bases not matched to a gene. The CDR3 DNA follows: TGTGCCAGCAGGACAGGACAGGTGAGCAATCAGCCCCAGCATTTT. Translated: CASRTGQVSNQPQHF.

This chain connects TRBV5-1 to TRBJ1-1, with D maybe TRBD1 (6 bases). This CDR3 region has 14 residues. V was shortened by 2 bases and J by 6 bases, with 14 bases between the two germline ends. The V gene's germline CDR1 is SGHRS and CDR2 YFSETQ. CDR3 DNA: TGCGCCAGCAGCTTCGGGGCAGGGGCCCCTGAAGCTTTCTTT. Protein sequence: CASSFGAGAPEAFF.

This clone has a handful of counts. This chain links TRBV18 with TRBJ1-4; no reliable D call. The CDR3 loop spans 17 amino acids. Germline V gene sequence: CDR1 KGHSH, CDR2 LQKENI. The V end lost 0 bases, the J end lost 0 bases, and 11 bases lay between the germline ends. The CDR3 nucleotides read TGTGCCAGCTCACCACCGAACAGCGCCTCAACTAATGAAAAACTGTTTTTT. Amino acid sequence: CASSPPNSASTNEKLFF.

The V and J genes are TRBV5-4 and TRBJ2-7; D perhaps matches TRBD1 (5 bases). The CDR3 length is 15 residues. Deletions cut 0 bases from V and 3 bases from J, with 13 bases between. CDR1 SGHNT and CDR2 YYREEE come from the germline V gene (reference sequence). The CDR3 bases are TGTGCCAGCAGCTTGGGGCCAGGGCCGAACTACGAGCAGTACTTC. Amino acid sequence: CASSLGPGPNYEQYF.

This chain uses TRBV6-6 with TRBJ2-3; the D is unclear. The CDR3 covers 11 residues. Looked up from germline, CDR1 is MNHNY and CDR2 is SVGAGI (reference sequence). The V and J ends lost 6 bases and 9 bases respectively, with 10 bases between them. CDR3 in DNA: TGTGCCAGCAGCCACATGCCCACGCAGTATTTT. It codes for CASSHMPTQYF.

The chain combines TRBV2 with TRBJ1-1, with D possibly being TRBD1 (5 bases). CDR3 size: 14 residues. Germline-derived CDR1 and CDR2 are SNHLY and FYNNEI. V was cut by 10 bases and J by 5 bases, with 20 bases left in between. CDR3 sequence reads: CAITGGAGRTEAFF. The DNA for the CDR3 is TGTGCCATAACAGGCGGGGCAGGGAGGACTGAAGCTTTCTTT.

The V call is TRBV19, the J call TRBJ2-3; no definite D call. Germline CDR1 and CDR2: LNHDA and SQIVND (reference sequence). The CDR3 runs 14 residues. Trimming left V 9 bases short and J 0 bases short, with 13 bases between. CDR3 bases: TGTGCCAGCAGCTACCTGGAGAGCACAGATACGCAGTATTTT. It yields the protein CASSYLESTDTQYF.

V is TRBV6-6 and J is TRBJ1-1; TRBD1 might be the D (6 bases). Germline V gene data show CDR1 as MNHNY and CDR2 as SVGAGI (reference sequence). V was trimmed by 2 bases and J by 4 bases, leaving 11 bases between them. This CDR3 comprises 14 residues. The CDR3 is CASSYARGATEAFF. The CDR3 nucleotides read TGTGCCAGCAGTTACGCCAGGGGCGCCACTGAAGCTTTCTTT.